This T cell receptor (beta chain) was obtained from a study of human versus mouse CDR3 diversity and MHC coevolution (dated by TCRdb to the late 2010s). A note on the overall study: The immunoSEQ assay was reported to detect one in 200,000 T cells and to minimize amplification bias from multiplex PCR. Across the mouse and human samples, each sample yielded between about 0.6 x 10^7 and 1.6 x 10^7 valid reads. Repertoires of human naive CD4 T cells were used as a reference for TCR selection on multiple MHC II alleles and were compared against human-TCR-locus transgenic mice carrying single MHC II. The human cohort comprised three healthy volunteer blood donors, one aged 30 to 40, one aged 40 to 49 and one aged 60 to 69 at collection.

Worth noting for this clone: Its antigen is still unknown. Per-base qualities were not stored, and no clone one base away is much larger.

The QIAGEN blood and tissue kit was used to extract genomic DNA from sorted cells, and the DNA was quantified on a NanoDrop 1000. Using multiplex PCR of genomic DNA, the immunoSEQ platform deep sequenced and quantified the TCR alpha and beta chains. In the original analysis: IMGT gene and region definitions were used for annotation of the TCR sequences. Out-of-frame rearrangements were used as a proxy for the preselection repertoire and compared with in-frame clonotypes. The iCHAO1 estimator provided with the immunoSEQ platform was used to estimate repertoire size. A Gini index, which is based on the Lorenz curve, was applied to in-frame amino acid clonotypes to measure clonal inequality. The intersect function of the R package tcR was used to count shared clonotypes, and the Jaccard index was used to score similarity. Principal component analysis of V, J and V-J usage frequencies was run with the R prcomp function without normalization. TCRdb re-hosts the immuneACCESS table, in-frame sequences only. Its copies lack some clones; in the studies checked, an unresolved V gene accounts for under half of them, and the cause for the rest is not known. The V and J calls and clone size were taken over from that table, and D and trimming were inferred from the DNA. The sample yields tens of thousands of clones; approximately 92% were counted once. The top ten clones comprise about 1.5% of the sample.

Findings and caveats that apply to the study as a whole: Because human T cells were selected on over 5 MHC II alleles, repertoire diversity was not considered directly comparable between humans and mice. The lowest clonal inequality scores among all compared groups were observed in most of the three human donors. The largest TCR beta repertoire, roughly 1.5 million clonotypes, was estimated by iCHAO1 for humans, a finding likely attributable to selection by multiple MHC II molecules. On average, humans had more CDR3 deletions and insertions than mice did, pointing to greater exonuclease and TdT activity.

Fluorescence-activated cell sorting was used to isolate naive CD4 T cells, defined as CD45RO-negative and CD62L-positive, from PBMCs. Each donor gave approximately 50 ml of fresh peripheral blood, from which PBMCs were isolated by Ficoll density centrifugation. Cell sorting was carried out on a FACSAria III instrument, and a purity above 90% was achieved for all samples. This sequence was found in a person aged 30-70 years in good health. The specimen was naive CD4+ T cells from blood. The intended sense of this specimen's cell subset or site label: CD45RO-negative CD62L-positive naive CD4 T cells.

The nucleotide sequence is TGTGCCAGCAGCTCTCGACTAGCGGGGTCAGATACGCAGTATTTT. This is translated as CASSSRLAGSDTQYF. This sequence uses TRBV7-3 and TRBJ2-3; 11 of the junction bases match TRBD2. Trimming takes 4 bases off V and 4 bases off J; junction bases not matched to a gene: 4. The CDR3 measures 15 amino acids from cysteine to phenylalanine. CDR3 DNA is the only sequence kept; it has 45 bases, read in frame from the first base. The CDR1 and CDR2 encoded by the germline V gene are SGHTA and FQGTGA. Full variable domain (CDR3 extended with the reference TRBV7-3 and TRBJ2-3 proteins): GAGVSQTPSNKVTEKGKYVELRCDPISGHTALYWYRQSLGQGPEFLIYFQGTGAADDSGLPNDRFFAVRPEGSVSTLKIQRTERGDSAVYLCASSSRLAGSDTQYFGPGTRLTVL.